The clone carrying this T cell receptor (beta chain) was picked up a small number of times. The antigen remains undetermined. A single heparinised draw of approximately 0.12 L on average was taken per donor. This entry is derived from a study of beta chain features in type 1 diabetes. The germline V and J ends were trimmed by 3 bases and 8 bases, with 10 bases remaining between them. Germline values: CDR1 LGHNA, CDR2 YSLEER. The length of the CDR3 is 13 residues. Sequencing targeted expressed TCRB transcripts, as all isolated RNA had been reverse transcribed. Measured with immunoSEQ multiplex PCR; TCRdb has only the in-frame clones, and not every one. This table has approximately 140,000 clones, under 60% appearing once. Overall study findings and caveats: With patients and controls alike, PCR might favor shorter templates to an equal degree.

The TCR originated in a man younger than 35 in good health. The sequencing sample was made of Tregs from blood. V and J are TRBV4-3 and TRBJ1-4, with no clear D. CDR3 sequence reads: CASSQVAGEKLFF. In nucleotides, the CDR3 is TGCGCCAGCAGCCAGGTGGCGGGAGAAAAACTGTTTTTT.